The 20 T cell receptor beta chains in this list originate from one sample, sequenced in a study of control samples from healthy donors and cancer patients. The data were produced by immunoSEQ multiplex PCR, yet TCRdb's version contains in-frame clones alone and is incomplete. The data hold 150,000 to 200,000 clones, with approximately 92% observed a single time. The sample taken for sequencing was blood. The receptor source for this set is a man aged 18 to 35 in good health.

The chain uses TRBV5-1 and TRBJ2-5, with D perhaps given as TRBD1 or TRBD2 (5 bases each). The CDR3 loop spans 12 amino acids. The V end was cut by 7 bases, the J end by 4 bases, with 11 bases between. Germline-derived CDR1 and CDR2 are SGHRS and YFSETQ. CDR3 in amino acids: CASRLGGETQYF. The CDR3 DNA follows: TGCGCCAGCCGACTTGGGGGAGAGACCCAGTACTTC.

The J gene is TRBJ1-1, the V gene TRBV14; the D is unclear. The V end was cut by 2 bases, the J end by 1 base, with 8 bases between. From germline, CDR1 is SGHDN and CDR2 FVKESK. This CDR3 region has 14 residues. The CDR3 nucleotides read TGTGCCAGCAGCCAACGGCCACAGAACACTGAAGCTTTCTTT. Translation: CASSQRPQNTEAFF.

The rearrangement joins TRBV14 to TRBJ2-1, with 11 positions matching TRBD1. Per the germline V gene, CDR1 is SGHDN and CDR2 is FVKESK. CDR3 size: 15 residues. After removal of 0 bases from V and 6 bases from J, the junction contained 1 base not matched to a gene. The CDR3: CASSQEGTGGNEQFF. DNA of the CDR3: TGTGCCAGCAGCCAAGAAGGGACAGGGGGCAATGAGCAGTTCTTC.

The rearrangement uses TRBV18 and TRBJ2-3; D remains ambiguous. Trimming pared 5 bases from V and 4 bases from J, leaving 10 bases between. Germline V gene sequence: CDR1 KGHSH, CDR2 LQKENI. This CDR3 region has 13 residues. The CDR3 sequence: CASSAFGADTQYF. In DNA form, the CDR3 reads TGTGCCAGCTCAGCATTTGGGGCAGATACGCAGTATTTT.

This chain uses TRBV4-1 with TRBJ2-2; TRBD2 might be the D (5 bases). V was shortened by 1 base and J by 5 bases, with 14 bases between the two germline ends. This CDR3 has 16 residues. From germline, CDR1 is MGHRA and CDR2 YSYEKL. CDR3 in DNA: TGCGCCAGCAGCCAAGGGGGTCGTCGGGGAACCGGGGAGCTGTTTTTT. Translated, it gives CASSQGGRRGTGELFF.

The rearrangement uses TRBV6-6 and TRBJ2-7, with TRBD2 identical over 10 bases. V was pared by 6 bases and J by 7 bases, with 9 bases of the junction left unmatched. The CDR3 runs 14 residues. Germline CDR1 MNHNY, CDR2 SVGAGI (reference sequence). In DNA, the CDR3 is TGTGCCAGCAGCGGACTAGCGGTAATTAAGGAGCAGTACTTC. Amino acid sequence: CASSGLAVIKEQYF.

V and J are TRBV28 and TRBJ1-2; 11 nucleotides line up with TRBD1. J lost 3 bases, V lost 5 bases, and 5 bases had no gene match. CDR3 length: 15 amino acids. Per germline, CDR1 MDHEN and CDR2 SYDVKM. DNA for the CDR3: TGTGCCAGCAGTGCCGGGACAGGGGGTTACTATGGCTACACCTTC. It is translated as CASSAGTGGYYGYTF.

This clone was counted a single time. The same CDR3 also results from other DNA sequences found in this sample. The rearrangement links TRBV2 to TRBJ2-7; 9 bases line up with TRBD1. The V and J ends lost 7 bases and 3 bases, in that order; junction bases with no gene match: 4. The length of the CDR3 is 13 residues. In germline, CDR1 is SNHLY, CDR2 FYNNEI. The CDR3 DNA sequence: TGTGCCAGCACCGGGACAGGGTTCTACGAGCAGTACTTC. It yields the protein CASTGTGFYEQYF.

This clone has only a few counts. CDR3 nucleotide sequence: TGTGCCAGCAGTTCCCTGTCAGGCTATGGCTACACCTTC. Residues: CASSSLSGYGYTF. The J gene is TRBJ1-2, the V gene TRBV6-5; D is unclear. The ends were cut back, 4 bases at V and 4 bases at J, with 10 bases in the middle. This CDR3 contains 13 residues. Per germline, CDR1 MNHEY and CDR2 SVGAGI.

The chain links TRBV5-1 to TRBJ2-5, with 7 bases matching TRBD2. Trimming cost V 4 bases and J 4 bases; bases outside gene matches: 7. Germline V gene lookup returns CDR1 SGHRS and CDR2 YFSETQ. This CDR3 region has 14 residues. For the CDR3, the DNA is TGCGCCAGCAGCCGAGGGCCGGGAGGAGAGACCCAGTACTTC. It encodes CASSRGPGGETQYF.

CDR3 in amino acids: CASSYDSASNQPQHF. CDR3 nucleotide sequence: TGTGCCAGCAGTTACGACTCTGCGAGCAATCAGCCCCAGCATTTT. The chain combines TRBV6-2 or TRBV6-3 with TRBJ1-5; D unresolved. CDR1 MNHEY and CDR2 SVGEGT come from the germline V gene. The CDR3 consists of 15 residues. V lost 2 bases and J lost 1, with 9 bases in between.

The chain couples TRBV5-1 to TRBJ2-1, with TRBD2 matching 10 bases. With 1 base clipped from V and 0 bases from J, the junction kept 1 base outside the gene matches. CDR3 length: 16 amino acids. CDR1 is SGHRS and CDR2 is YFSETQ in the germline V gene. The CDR3 is CASSLTSGASYNEQFF. The CDR3 DNA reads TGCGCCAGCAGCTTGACTAGCGGGGCCTCCTACAATGAGCAGTTCTTC.

The CDR3 DNA is TGTGCCAGCAGCTTAGGAAGGAACAATGAGCAGTTCTTC. It specifies CASSLGRNNEQFF. The chain uses TRBV7-3 and TRBJ2-1, with D uncertain. The CDR3 has 13 residues. Germline V gives CDR1 SGHTA, CDR2 FQGTGA. The V and J ends lost 2 bases and 5 bases respectively, with 7 bases between them.

The V gene is TRBV24-1, the J gene TRBJ1-5; tentatively, D is TRBD1 (5 bases). The CDR3 is 14 amino acids. The germline V gene encodes CDR1 KGHDR and CDR2 SFDVKD. Trimming took 5 bases from V and 0 from J, leaving 7 bases between them. The CDR3 nucleotides read TGTGCCACCAGTGGGGGGGATAGCAATCAGCCCCAGCATTTT. Protein: CATSGGDSNQPQHF.

This chain uses TRBV3-1 (or the pseudogene TRBV3-2) with TRBJ2-7, with TRBD2 identical over 9 bases. With 0 bases clipped from V and 0 bases from J, the junction kept 3 bases outside the gene matches. Germline CDR1 and CDR2: LGHDT and YNNKEL (reference sequence). CDR3 size: 16 residues. In DNA, the CDR3 is TGTGCCAGCAGCCAAGATGAGACTAGCGGCTCCTACGAGCAGTACTTC. This sequence encodes CASSQDETSGSYEQYF.

The chain carries TRBV3-1 (or the pseudogene TRBV3-2) and TRBJ2-7; 7 bases align to TRBD1. In germline, CDR1 is LGHDT, CDR2 YNNKEL (reference sequence). V gave up 0 bases and J gave up 9 bases; unmatched junction bases: 5. The CDR3 has 13 amino acids. The CDR3 reads CASSQDRGLWQYF. The CDR3 bases are TGTGCCAGCAGCCAAGACAGGGGGTTGTGGCAGTACTTC.

This sequence joins TRBV6-1 and TRBJ1-6, with D tentatively TRBD1 (6 bases). The germline V gene has CDR1 MNHNS and CDR2 SASEGT. The CDR3 spans 16 residues. V lost 2 bases to trimming and J lost 9 bases, with 17 bases between them. Here the CDR3 reads CASSERSTGLSSPLHF. CDR3 coding DNA: TGTGCCAGCAGTGAACGGAGTACAGGGTTGAGTTCACCCCTCCACTTT.

The chain uses TRBV7-8 and TRBJ2-7, with TRBD1 matching 9 bases. V gave up 2 bases and J gave up 2 bases; unmatched junction bases: 4. CDR3 size: 15 residues. From germline, CDR1 is SGHVS and CDR2 FQNEAQ. CDR3 nucleotides: TGTGCCAGCAGCTTAAGGGACAGGGTTACCTACGAGCAGTACTTC. Its protein is CASSLRDRVTYEQYF.

V is TRBV9 and J is TRBJ1-4; TRBD1 might be the D (5 bases). V was shortened by 1 base and J by 3 bases, with 7 bases between the two germline ends. CDR1 and CDR2 (germline): SGDLS, YYNGEE. The CDR3 has 14 residues. Here the CDR3 reads CASSVQGSNEKLFF. CDR3 coding DNA: TGTGCCAGCAGCGTACAGGGTTCTAATGAAAAACTGTTTTTT.

The chain joins TRBV5-6 to TRBJ2-2; 9 positions agree with TRBD2. This CDR3 region has 17 residues. CDR1 is SGHDT, CDR2 YYEEEE, per germline. V shed 3 bases, J shed 9 bases, and the junction held 15 bases outside the gene matches. CDR3 in DNA: TGTGCCAGCAGCTCAATGCCTAGCGGGGTGATGCACCGGGAGCTGTTTTTT. Residues: CASSSMPSGVMHRELFF.